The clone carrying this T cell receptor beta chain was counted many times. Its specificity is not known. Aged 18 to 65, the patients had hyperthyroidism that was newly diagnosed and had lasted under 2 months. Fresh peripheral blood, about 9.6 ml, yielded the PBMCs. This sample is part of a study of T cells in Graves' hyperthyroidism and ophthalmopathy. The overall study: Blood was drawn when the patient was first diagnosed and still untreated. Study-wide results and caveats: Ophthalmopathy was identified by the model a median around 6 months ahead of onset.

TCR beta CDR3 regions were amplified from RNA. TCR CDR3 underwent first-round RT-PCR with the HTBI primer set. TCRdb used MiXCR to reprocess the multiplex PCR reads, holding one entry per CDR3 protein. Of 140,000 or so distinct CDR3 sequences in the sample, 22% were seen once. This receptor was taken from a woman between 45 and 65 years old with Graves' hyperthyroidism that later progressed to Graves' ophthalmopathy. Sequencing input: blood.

The CDR3 sequence: CASSPGGLRGTDTQYF. Here the CDR3 DNA reads TGTGCCAGCAGCCCCGGGGGACTCCGAGGAACAGATACGCAGTATTTT. The chain combines TRBV7-9 with TRBJ2-3; weak D call: TRBD2 (6 bases). Germline-derived CDR1 and CDR2 are SEHNR and FQNEAQ (reference sequence). This CDR3 spans 16 amino acids. Deletions cut 5 bases from V and 3 bases from J, with 18 bases between.